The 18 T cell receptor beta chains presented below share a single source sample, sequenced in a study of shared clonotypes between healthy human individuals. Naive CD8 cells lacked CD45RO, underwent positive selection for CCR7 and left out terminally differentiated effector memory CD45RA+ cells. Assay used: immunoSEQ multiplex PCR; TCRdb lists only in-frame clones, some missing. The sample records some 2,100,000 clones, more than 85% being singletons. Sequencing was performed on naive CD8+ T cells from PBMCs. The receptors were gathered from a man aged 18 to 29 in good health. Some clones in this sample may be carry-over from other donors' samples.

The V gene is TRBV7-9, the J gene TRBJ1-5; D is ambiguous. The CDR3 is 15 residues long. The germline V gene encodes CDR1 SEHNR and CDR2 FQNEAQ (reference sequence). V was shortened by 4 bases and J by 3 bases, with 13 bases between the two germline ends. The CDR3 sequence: CASSSYTDSNQPQHF. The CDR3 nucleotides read TGTGCCAGCAGCTCATACACTGACTCCAATCAGCCCCAGCATTTT.

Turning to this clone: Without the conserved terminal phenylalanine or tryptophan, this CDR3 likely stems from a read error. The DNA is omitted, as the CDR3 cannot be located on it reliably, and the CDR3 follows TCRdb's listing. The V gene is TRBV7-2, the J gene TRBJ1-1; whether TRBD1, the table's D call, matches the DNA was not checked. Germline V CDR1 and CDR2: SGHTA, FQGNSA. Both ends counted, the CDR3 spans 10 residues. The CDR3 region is CASSLIQTSR.

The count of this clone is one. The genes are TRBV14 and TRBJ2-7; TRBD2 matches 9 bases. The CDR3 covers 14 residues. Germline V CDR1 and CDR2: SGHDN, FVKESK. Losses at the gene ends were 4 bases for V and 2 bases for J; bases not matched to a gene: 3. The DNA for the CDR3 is TGTGCCAGCAGCCTACTAGCGGGCCCCTACGAGCAGTACTTC. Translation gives CASSLLAGPYEQYF.

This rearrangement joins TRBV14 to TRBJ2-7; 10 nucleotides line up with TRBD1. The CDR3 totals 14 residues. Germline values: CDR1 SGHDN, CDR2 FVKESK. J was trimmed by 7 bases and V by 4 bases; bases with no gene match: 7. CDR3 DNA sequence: TGTGCCAGCAGCCCCCGGGACAGGGGAGTTGAGCAGTACTTC. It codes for CASSPRDRGVEQYF. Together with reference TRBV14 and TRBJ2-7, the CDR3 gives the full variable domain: EAGVTQFPSHSVIEKGQTVTLRCDPISGHDNLYWYRRVMGKEIKFLLHFVKESKQDESGMPNNRFLAERTGGTYSTLKVQPAELEDSGVYFCASSPRDRGVEQYFGPGTRLTVT.

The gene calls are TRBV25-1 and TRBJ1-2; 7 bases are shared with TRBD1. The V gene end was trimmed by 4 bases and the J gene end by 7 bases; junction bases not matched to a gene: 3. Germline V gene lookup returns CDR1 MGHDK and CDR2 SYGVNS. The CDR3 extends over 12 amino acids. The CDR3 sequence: CASSGQGGGYTF. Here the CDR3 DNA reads TGTGCCAGCAGTGGACAGGGAGGTGGCTACACCTTC.

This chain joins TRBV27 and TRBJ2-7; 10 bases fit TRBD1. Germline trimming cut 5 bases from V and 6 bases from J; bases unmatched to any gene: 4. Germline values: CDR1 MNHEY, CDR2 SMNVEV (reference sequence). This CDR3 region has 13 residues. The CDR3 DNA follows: TGTGCCAGCAGTCCGTGGACAGGGGGCGAGCAGTACTTC. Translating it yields CASSPWTGGEQYF.

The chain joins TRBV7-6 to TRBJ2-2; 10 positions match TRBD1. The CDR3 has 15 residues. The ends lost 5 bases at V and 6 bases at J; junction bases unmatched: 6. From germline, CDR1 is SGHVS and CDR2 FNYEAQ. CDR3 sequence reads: CASSAGTGVAGELFF. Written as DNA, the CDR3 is TGTGCCAGCAGCGCCGGGACAGGGGTGGCCGGGGAGCTGTTTTTT.

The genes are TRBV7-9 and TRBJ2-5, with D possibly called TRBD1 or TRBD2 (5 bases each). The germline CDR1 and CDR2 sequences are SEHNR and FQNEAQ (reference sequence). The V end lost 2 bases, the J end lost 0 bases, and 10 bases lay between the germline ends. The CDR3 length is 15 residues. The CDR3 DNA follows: TGTGCCAGCAGCTTAAGGGGAGTCGACCAAGAGACCCAGTACTTC. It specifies CASSLRGVDQETQYF.

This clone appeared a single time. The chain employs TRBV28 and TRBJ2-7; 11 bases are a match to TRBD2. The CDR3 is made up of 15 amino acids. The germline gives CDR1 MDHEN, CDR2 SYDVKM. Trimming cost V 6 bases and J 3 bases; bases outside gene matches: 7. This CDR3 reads CASRSPTSGIYEQYF. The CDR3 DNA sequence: TGTGCCAGCAGGTCCCCGACTAGCGGGATCTACGAGCAGTACTTC. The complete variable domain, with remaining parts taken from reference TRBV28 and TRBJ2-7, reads DVKVTQSSRYLVKRTGEKVFLECVQDMDHENMFWYRQDPGLGLRLIYFSYDVKMKEKGDIPEGYSVSREKKERFSLILESASTNQTSMYLCASRSPTSGIYEQYFGPGTRLTVT.

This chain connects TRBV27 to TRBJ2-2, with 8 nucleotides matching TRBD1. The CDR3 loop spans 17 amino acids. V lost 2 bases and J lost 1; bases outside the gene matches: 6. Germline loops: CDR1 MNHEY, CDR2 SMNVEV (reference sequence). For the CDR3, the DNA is TGTGCCAGCAGTTTAGGGTTCGGGACAGGGAACACCGGGGAGCTGTTTTTT. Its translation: CASSLGFGTGNTGELFF.

The CDR3: CASSLNARGRHTEAFF. CDR3 in DNA: TGCGCCAGCAGCTTGAATGCCCGGGGGAGGCACACTGAAGCTTTCTTT. The chain has TRBV5-1 and TRBJ1-1, with D maybe TRBD1 (5 bases). This CDR3 contains 16 residues. Trimming removed 1 base at V and 3 bases at J, with 16 bases between. Germline CDR1 reads SGHRS; CDR2 reads YFSETQ. Based on the CDR3 plus reference TRBV5-1 and TRBJ1-1, the full variable domain is KAGVTQTPRYLIKTRGQQVTLSCSPISGHRSVSWYQQTPGQGLQFLFEYFSETQRNKGNFPGRFSGRQFSNSRSEMNVSTLELGDSALYLCASSLNARGRHTEAFFGQGTRLTVV.

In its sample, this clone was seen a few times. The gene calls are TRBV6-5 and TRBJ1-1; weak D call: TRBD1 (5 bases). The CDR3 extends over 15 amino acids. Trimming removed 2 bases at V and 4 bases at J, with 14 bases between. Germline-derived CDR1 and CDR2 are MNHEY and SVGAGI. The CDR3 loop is CASSYVREEITEAFF. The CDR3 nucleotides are TGTGCCAGCAGTTACGTCAGGGAAGAGATCACTGAAGCTTTCTTT.

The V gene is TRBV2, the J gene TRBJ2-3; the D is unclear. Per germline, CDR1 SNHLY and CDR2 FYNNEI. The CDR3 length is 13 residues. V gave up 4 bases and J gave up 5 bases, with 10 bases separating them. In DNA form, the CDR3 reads TGTGCCAGCAGTGCTGGAGTCCGAGATACGCAGTATTTT. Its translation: CASSAGVRDTQYF.

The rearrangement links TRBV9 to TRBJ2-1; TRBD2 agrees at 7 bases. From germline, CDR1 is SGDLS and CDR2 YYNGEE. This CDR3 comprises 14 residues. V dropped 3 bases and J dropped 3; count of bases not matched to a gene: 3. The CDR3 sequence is CASSAAGVYNEQFF. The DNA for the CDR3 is TGTGCCAGCAGCGCGGCGGGAGTCTACAATGAGCAGTTCTTC.

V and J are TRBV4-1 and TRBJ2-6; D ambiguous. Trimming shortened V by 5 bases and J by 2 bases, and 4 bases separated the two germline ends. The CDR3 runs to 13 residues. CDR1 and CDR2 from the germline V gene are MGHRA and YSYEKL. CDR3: CASSTAGANVLTF. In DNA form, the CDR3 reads TGCGCCAGCAGCACAGCTGGGGCCAACGTCCTGACTTTC.

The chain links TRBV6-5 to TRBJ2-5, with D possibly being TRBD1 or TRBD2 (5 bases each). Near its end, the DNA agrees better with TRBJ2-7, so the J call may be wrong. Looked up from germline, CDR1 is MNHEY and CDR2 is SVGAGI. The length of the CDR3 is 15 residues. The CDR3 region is CASSYAPGRSYEQYF. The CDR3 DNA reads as TGTGCCAGCAGTTACGCGCCGGGACGATCCTACGAGCAGTACTTC.

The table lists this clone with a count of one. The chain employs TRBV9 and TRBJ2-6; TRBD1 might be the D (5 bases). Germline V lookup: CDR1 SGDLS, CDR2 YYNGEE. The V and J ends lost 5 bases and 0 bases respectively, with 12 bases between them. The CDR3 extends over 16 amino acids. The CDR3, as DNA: TGTGCCAGCAGTAACTCAGGGCGCTCTGGGGCCAACGTCCTGACTTTC. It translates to CASSNSGRSGANVLTF.

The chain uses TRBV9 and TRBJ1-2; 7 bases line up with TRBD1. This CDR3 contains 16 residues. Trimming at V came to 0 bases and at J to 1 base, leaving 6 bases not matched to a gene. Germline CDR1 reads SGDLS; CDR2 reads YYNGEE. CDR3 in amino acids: CASSVVGGQSNYGYTF. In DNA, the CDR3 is TGTGCCAGCAGCGTAGTGGGGGGACAGAGTAACTATGGCTACACCTTC.